Given below is one T cell receptor (beta chain) in context. Antigen specificity is unknown. These data are taken from a study of T cell responses to AZD1222 COVID-19 vaccine. Whole-study results and caveats: Repertoire sampling occurred only after the peak T cell response.

Sequencing was performed with immunoSEQ multiplex PCR; in TCRdb, only in-frame clones are kept and a portion is missing. The sample carries approximately 150,000 clones, approximately 89% recorded once. Second-dose timings of about 4 or about 12 weeks were pooled. This CDR3 comprises 15 residues. Germline CDR1 reads MNHEY; CDR2 reads SMNVEV (reference sequence). Trimming took 6 bases from V and 3 from J; bases not matched to a gene: 6. This sequence joins TRBV27 and TRBJ1-3; 9 bases agree with TRBD1. This receptor was identified in an adult who received the AZD1222 COVID-19 vaccine. The input for sequencing was peripheral blood, taken 28 days after the second AZD1222 dose. CDR3 nucleotide sequence: TGTGCCAGCAGCCCCGGGACAGGGTATGGAAACACCATATATTTT. The encoded protein is CASSPGTGYGNTIYF.